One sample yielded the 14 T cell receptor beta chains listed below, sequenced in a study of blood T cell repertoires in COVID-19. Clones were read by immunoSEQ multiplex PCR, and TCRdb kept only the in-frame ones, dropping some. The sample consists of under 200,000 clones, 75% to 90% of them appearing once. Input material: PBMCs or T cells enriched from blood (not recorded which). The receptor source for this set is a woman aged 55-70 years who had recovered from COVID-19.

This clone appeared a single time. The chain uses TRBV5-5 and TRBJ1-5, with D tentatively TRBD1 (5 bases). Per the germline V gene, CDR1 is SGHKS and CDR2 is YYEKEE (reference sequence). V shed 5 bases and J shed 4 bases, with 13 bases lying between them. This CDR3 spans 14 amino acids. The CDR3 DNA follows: TGTGCCAGCAGTTATACAGGTTCTAATCAGCCCCAGCATTTT. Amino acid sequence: CASSYTGSNQPQHF.

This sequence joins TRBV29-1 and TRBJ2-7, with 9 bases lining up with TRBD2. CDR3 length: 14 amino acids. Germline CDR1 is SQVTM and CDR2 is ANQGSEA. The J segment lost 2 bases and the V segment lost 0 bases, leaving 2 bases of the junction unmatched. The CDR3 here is CSVEDAGGTYEQYF. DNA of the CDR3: TGCAGCGTTGAAGATGCGGGGGGGACCTACGAGCAGTACTTC.

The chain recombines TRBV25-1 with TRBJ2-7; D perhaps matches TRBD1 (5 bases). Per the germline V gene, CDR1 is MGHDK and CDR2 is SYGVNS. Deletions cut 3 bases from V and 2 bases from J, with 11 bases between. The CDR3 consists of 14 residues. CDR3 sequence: CASSDLRETYEQYF. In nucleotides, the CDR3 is TGTGCCAGCAGTGACCTCAGGGAAACCTACGAGCAGTACTTC.

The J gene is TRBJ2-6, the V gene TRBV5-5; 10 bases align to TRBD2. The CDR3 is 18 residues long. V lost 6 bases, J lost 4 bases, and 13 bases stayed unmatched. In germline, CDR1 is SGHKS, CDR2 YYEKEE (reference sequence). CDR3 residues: CASTSTQRGGPGANVLTF. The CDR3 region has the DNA TGTGCCAGCACTTCTACCCAGCGGGGGGGCCCCGGGGCCAACGTCCTGACTTTC.

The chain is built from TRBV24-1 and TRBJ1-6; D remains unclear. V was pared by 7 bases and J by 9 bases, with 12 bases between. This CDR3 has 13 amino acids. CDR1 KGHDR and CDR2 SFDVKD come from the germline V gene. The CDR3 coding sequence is TGTGCCACCAGCGCCGGGTCCCTTTCACCCCTCCACTTT. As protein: CATSAGSLSPLHF.

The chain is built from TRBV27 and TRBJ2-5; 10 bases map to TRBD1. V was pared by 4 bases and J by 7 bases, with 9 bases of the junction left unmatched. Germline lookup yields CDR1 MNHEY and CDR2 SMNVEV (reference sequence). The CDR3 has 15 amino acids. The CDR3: CASSSSGTGVGTQYF. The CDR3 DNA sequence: TGTGCCAGCAGTTCCTCCGGGACAGGGGTAGGGACCCAGTACTTC.

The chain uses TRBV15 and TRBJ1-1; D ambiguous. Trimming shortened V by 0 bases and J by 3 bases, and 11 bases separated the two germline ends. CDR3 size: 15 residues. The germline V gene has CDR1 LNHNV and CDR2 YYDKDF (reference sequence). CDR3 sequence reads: CATSRDSRGYTEAFF. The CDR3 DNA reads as TGTGCCACCAGCAGAGATTCCCGGGGATACACTGAAGCTTTCTTT.

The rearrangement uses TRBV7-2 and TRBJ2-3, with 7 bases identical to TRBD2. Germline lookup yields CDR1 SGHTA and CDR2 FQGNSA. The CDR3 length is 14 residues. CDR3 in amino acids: CASNTGGSTDTQYF. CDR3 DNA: TGTGCTTCCAACACGGGGGGTAGCACAGATACGCAGTATTTT.

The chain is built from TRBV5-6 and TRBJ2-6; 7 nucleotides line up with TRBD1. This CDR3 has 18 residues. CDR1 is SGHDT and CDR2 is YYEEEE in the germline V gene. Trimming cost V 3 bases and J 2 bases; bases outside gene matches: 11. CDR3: CASSSTGTSRPGANVLTF. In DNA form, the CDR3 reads TGTGCCAGCAGCTCGACAGGGACATCCCGTCCTGGGGCCAACGTCCTGACTTTC. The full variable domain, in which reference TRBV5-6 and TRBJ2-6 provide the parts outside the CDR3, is DAGVTQSPTHLIKTRGQQVTLRCSPKSGHDTVSWYQQALGQGPQFIFQYYEEEERQRGNFPDRFSGHQFPNYSSELNVNALLLGDSALYLCASSSTGTSRPGANVLTFGAGSRLTVL.

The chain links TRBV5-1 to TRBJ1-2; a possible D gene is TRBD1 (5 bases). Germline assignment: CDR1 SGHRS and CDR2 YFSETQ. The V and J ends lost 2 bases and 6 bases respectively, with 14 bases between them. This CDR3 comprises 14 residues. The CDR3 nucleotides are TGCGCCAGCAGCTTTTCTACAGGCCCGCATGGCTACACCTTC. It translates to CASSFSTGPHGYTF.

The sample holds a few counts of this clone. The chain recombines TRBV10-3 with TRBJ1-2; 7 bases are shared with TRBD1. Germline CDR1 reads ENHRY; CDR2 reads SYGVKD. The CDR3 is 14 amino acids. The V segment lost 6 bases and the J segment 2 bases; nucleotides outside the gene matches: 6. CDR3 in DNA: TGTGCCATCAGGAACACGGGACAGAACTATGGCTACACCTTC. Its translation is CAIRNTGQNYGYTF.

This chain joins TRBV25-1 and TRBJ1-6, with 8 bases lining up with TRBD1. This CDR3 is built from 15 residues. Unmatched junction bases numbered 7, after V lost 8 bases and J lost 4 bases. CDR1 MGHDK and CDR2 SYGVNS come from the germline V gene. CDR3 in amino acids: CASARDRGYNSPLHF. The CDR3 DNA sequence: TGTGCCAGCGCAAGAGACAGGGGATATAATTCACCCCTCCACTTT.

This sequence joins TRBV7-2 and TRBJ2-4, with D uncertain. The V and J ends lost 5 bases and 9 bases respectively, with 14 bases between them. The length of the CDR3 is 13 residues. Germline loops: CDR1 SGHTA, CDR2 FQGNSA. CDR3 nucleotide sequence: TGTGCCAGCAGCCCCCGTGGTAGCCTCATTCAGTACTTC. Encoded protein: CASSPRGSLIQYF.

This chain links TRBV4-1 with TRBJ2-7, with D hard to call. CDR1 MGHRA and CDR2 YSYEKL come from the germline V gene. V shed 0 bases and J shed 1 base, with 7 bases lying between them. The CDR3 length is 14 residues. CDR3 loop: CASSQEFSSYEQYF. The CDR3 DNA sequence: TGCGCCAGCAGCCAAGAGTTCAGTTCCTACGAGCAGTACTTC.